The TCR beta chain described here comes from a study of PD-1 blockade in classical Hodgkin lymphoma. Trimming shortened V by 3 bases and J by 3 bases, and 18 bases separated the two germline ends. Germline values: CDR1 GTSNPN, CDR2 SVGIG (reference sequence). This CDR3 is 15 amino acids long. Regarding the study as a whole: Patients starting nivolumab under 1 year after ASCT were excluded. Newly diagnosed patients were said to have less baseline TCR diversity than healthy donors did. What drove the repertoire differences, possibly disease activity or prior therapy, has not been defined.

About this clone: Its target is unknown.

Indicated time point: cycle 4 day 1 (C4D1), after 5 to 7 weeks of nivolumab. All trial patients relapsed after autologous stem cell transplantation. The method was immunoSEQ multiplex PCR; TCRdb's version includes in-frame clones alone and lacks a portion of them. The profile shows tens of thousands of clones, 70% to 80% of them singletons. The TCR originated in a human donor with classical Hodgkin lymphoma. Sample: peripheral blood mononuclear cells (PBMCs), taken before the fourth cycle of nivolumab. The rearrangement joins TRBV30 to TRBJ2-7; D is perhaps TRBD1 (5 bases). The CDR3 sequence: CAWSGSETAFYEQYF. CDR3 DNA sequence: TGTGCCTGGAGCGGCTCAGAGACAGCCTTCTACGAGCAGTACTTC. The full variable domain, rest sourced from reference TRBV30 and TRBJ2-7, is SQTIHQWPATLVQPVGSPLSLECTVEGTSNPNLYWYRQAAGRGLQLLFYSVGIGQISSEVPQNLSASRPQDRQFILSSKKLLLSDSGFYLCAWSGSETAFYEQYFGPGTRLTVT.